This is a list of T cell receptor beta chains from one sample in a study of ipilimumab plus nivolumab after autologous stem cell transplantation. Sequencing was performed with immunoSEQ multiplex PCR; in TCRdb, only in-frame clones are kept and a portion is missing. The repertoire consists of approximately 20,000 clones, with more than 60% occurring once and the leading ten covering around a fifth. Sample: PBMCs, taken in a trial of ipilimumab plus nivolumab as post-transplant consolidation. Every receptor here comes from a male donor with diffuse large B-cell lymphoma. CDR3s include the opening cysteine and the closing phenylalanine or tryptophan. D genes are given only for firm matches. Expanded clones are given a class, and other clones once, few, many or no size at all.

v_gene,abundance,j_gene,d_gene,CDR3nt,CDR3aa
TRBV6-4,.,TRBJ1-1,.,TGTGCCAGCAGTGATCAGGTGGGGACTGAAGCTTTCTTT,CASSDQVGTEAFF
TRBV5-1,.,TRBJ2-5,TRBD2,TGCGCCAGCAGCTTGACTAGCGGGGCCCTGGAGACCCAGTACTTC,CASSLTSGALETQYF
TRBV4-3,.,TRBJ2-2,.,TGCGCCAGCAGCCAAGAGTGGGGCCCCGCGAACACCGGGGAGCTGTTTTTT,CASSQEWGPANTGELFF
TRBV28,.,TRBJ2-2,TRBD1,TGTGCCAGCAGGACCCCACCGGGACAGGGGAACACCGGGGAGCTGTTTTTT,CASRTPPGQGNTGELFF
TRBV11-2,.,TRBJ2-3,.,TGTGCCAGCAGCTTAGATATAGGGTGGGCAGATACGCAGTATTTT,CASSLDIGWADTQYF
TRBV10-3,.,TRBJ2-7,TRBD1,TGTGCCATAGGGACAGCGCCCTACGAGCAGTACTTC,CAIGTAPYEQYF
TRBV28,once,TRBJ1-6,TRBD1,TGTGCCAGCAGTTCCACCGGGACAGCTAATTCACCCCTCCACTTT,CASSSTGTANSPLHF
TRBV15,.,TRBJ2-2,.,TGTGCCACCAGCAGGGGGGACGATACATCGAACACCGGGGAGCTGTTTTTT,CATSRGDDTSNTGELFF
TRBV5-5,.,TRBJ1-1,.,TGTGCCAGCAGCTTGTATACTGAAGCTTTCTTT,CASSLYTEAFF
TRBV5-1,.,TRBJ2-3,TRBD2,TGCGCCAGCAGCTTGGCGGGGGGGCGGCAAGATACGCAGTATTTT,CASSLAGGRQDTQYF
TRBV7-9,few,TRBJ2-7,.,TGTGCCACAGTCGGACCGGACTACGAGCAGTACTTC,CATVGPDYEQYF
TRBV6-5,.,TRBJ1-1,TRBD1,TGTGCCAGCAGTTACACCAACAGGGGAAACACTGAAGCTTTCTTT,CASSYTNRGNTEAFF
TRBV5-5,once,TRBJ2-5,TRBD2,TGTGCCTCAGGGGTAGCGGGGGCCCAAGAGACCCAGTACTTC,CASGVAGAQETQYF
TRBV11-2,few,TRBJ2-3,.,TGTGCCAGCAGCAGCACAGATACGCAGTATTTT,CASSSTDTQYF
TRBV5-6,.,TRBJ2-1,TRBD2,TGTGCCAGCAGCTTAACTACAGCGGGGGGGCCCCACAATGAGCAGTTCTTC,CASSLTTAGGPHNEQFF
TRBV7-2,.,TRBJ2-7,.,TGTGCCAGCAGCTTTGTCGGCAAGCAGTACTTC,CASSFVGKQYF
TRBV7-9,medium-sized,TRBJ2-1,TRBD1,TGTGCCAGCAGTTACAGGGGTACGGGCCCCTACAATGAGCAGTTCTTC,CASSYRGTGPYNEQFF
TRBV7-2,.,TRBJ2-7,.,TGTGCCAGCAGCTTGTCTTATATTCGGGGGACCGAGCAGTACTTC,CASSLSYIRGTEQYF
TRBV5-1,.,TRBJ2-7,TRBD1,TGCGCCAGCAGCTTTGGGACAGGGGACTTTGGGGAGCAGTACTTC,CASSFGTGDFGEQYF
TRBV10-3,.,TRBJ2-5,.,TGTGCCATCAGAAAGGGACTGGGGCAAGAGACCCAGTACTTC,CAIRKGLGQETQYF
TRBV4-3,.,TRBJ1-6,.,TGCGCCAGCGGCGGCGAAGGGAAGCAGCGCGATAATTCACCCCTCCACTTT,CASGGEGKQRDNSPLHF
TRBV5-4,.,TRBJ1-1,.,TGTGCCAGCAGCTTTGACTCGGGGAACACTGAAGCTTTCTTT,CASSFDSGNTEAFF
TRBV7-9,.,TRBJ2-1,.,TGTGCCAGTACCCGGGACGGAACGCAGGGTGAGCAGTTCTTC,CASTRDGTQGEQFF
TRBV6-1,.,TRBJ2-7,.,TGTGCCAGCAGTGAGGTAGGGGCGGTGTACGAGCAGTACTTC,CASSEVGAVYEQYF
TRBV10-2,.,TRBJ2-5,.,TGCGCCAGCATGGAATCGGAGACCCAGTACTTC,CASMESETQYF
TRBV20-1,.,TRBJ1-2,TRBD1,TGCAGTGCTAGTACAGGGGTGGGCTACACCTTC,CSASTGVGYTF
TRBV5-4,.,TRBJ1-1,.,TGTGCCAGCAGCTTGTTGGCAGCTTTGAACACTGAAGCTTTCTTT,CASSLLAALNTEAFF